The rows below give T cell receptor beta chains drawn from one sample of a study of blood T cell repertoires in COVID-19. Produced via immunoSEQ multiplex PCR; TCRdb's table is partial and in-frame only. The sample yields roughly 80,000 clones, over 75% seen once. The source material was peripheral blood. These receptors all stem from an older woman with acute or convalescent COVID-19. Each CDR3 is given with its conserved first and last residue. Each record gives: CDR3 DNA, CDR3 protein, V gene, D gene, clone size, J gene. The D gene is left open where the match is weak. Some rows mark clone size as missing; the rest say once, few, many or name a class of expanded clone.

cdr3_nt: TGTGCCAGCAGCATAAATAACGAAGCTATTGGAAACACCATATATTTT
cdr3_aa: CASSINNEAIGNTIYF
v_call: TRBV14
d_call: NA
clone_size: NA
j_call: TRBJ1-3

cdr3_nt: TGTGCCAGCAGCTTGGCCCCGGGACTAGCGGGGGGGCCGGGGTTCGATGAGCAGTTCTTC
cdr3_aa: CASSLAPGLAGGPGFDEQFF
v_call: TRBV5-5
d_call: TRBD2
clone_size: NA
j_call: TRBJ2-1

cdr3_nt: TGCGCCAGCAGCCAGGGACAGGGGGCGCAAAACATTCAGTACTTC
cdr3_aa: CASSQGQGAQNIQYF
v_call: TRBV4-3
d_call: TRBD1
clone_size: NA
j_call: TRBJ2-4

cdr3_nt: TGTGCCAGCAGTGCCCGGTACGGGGCCAACGTCCTGACTTTC
cdr3_aa: CASSARYGANVLTF
v_call: TRBV25-1
d_call: NA
clone_size: NA
j_call: TRBJ2-6

cdr3_nt: TGTGCCACCAGCAGAGCTGGGGACTCTGGTACTTCACCCCTCCACTTT
cdr3_aa: CATSRAGDSGTSPLHF
v_call: TRBV15
d_call: NA
clone_size: NA
j_call: TRBJ1-6

cdr3_nt: TGTGCCAGCAGTTTGGCGGCGGGACTTCCGATCGGGGAGCTGTTTTTT
cdr3_aa: CASSLAAGLPIGELFF
v_call: TRBV27
d_call: NA
clone_size: few
j_call: TRBJ2-2

cdr3_nt: TGTGCCAGCAGTTTGCCTCAGGGGGCCTCTGAAGCTTTCTTT
cdr3_aa: CASSLPQGASEAFF
v_call: TRBV28
d_call: TRBD1
clone_size: NA
j_call: TRBJ1-1

cdr3_nt: TGTGCCAGCTCGCGTTCTTCCGGGACAGACACAGATACGCAGTATTTT
cdr3_aa: CASSRSSGTDTDTQYF
v_call: TRBV21-1
d_call: NA
clone_size: NA
j_call: TRBJ2-3

cdr3_nt: TGTGCCACCAGCACTCGGACAGGGCTGAGCACTGAAGCTTTCTTT
cdr3_aa: CATSTRTGLSTEAFF
v_call: TRBV15
d_call: TRBD1
clone_size: NA
j_call: TRBJ1-1

cdr3_nt: TGTGCCAGCAGCGGGGGACCAAACACCATATATTTT
cdr3_aa: CASSGGPNTIYF
v_call: TRBV28
d_call: NA
clone_size: NA
j_call: TRBJ1-3

cdr3_nt: TGTGCCAGCAGCTTAGGCCCTCCCACAGGGGGCTATGGCTACACCTTC
cdr3_aa: CASSLGPPTGGYGYTF
v_call: TRBV7-9
d_call: TRBD1
clone_size: NA
j_call: TRBJ1-2

cdr3_nt: TGTGCCAGCACCACAATGAACACTGAAGCTTTCTTT
cdr3_aa: CASTTMNTEAFF
v_call: TRBV6-6
d_call: NA
clone_size: NA
j_call: TRBJ1-1

cdr3_nt: TGTTTCAGCGGGAGATTGTGTGATAACAATGAGCAGTTCTTC
cdr3_aa: CFSGRLCDNNEQFF
v_call: TRBV19
d_call: TRBD2
clone_size: NA
j_call: TRBJ2-1

cdr3_nt: TGCGCCAGCAGCTTGACAAGTCGACAGGGGAATAATTCACCCCTCCACTTT
cdr3_aa: CASSLTSRQGNNSPLHF
v_call: TRBV5-1
d_call: TRBD1
clone_size: NA
j_call: TRBJ1-6

cdr3_nt: TGTGCCAGTAACTCACCGGGACAGGTAGTTCGAGGAAATCAGCCCCAGCATTTT
cdr3_aa: CASNSPGQVVRGNQPQHF
v_call: TRBV19
d_call: TRBD1
clone_size: once
j_call: TRBJ1-5

cdr3_nt: TGCGCCAGCAGCTTGGAAGGGGGCAACACCGGGGAGCTGTTTTTT
cdr3_aa: CASSLEGGNTGELFF
v_call: TRBV5-1
d_call: TRBD1
clone_size: NA
j_call: TRBJ2-2

cdr3_nt: TGTGCCAGCAGCTTCGCCCGAGTGGGCGAGAATGAGCAGTTCTTC
cdr3_aa: CASSFARVGENEQFF
v_call: TRBV7-2
d_call: NA
clone_size: NA
j_call: TRBJ2-1

cdr3_nt: TGTGCCAGTCGACTAGCGGTAACAGATACGCAGTATTTT
cdr3_aa: CASRLAVTDTQYF
v_call: TRBV28
d_call: TRBD2
clone_size: NA
j_call: TRBJ2-3

cdr3_nt: TGCGCCAGCAGAACAGCTCTGAACACTGAAGCTTTCTTT
cdr3_aa: CASRTALNTEAFF
v_call: TRBV10-2
d_call: NA
clone_size: NA
j_call: TRBJ1-1

cdr3_nt: TGTGCCAGCAGCCAGACCGCACCTGTGAGCGGGGGGCTCCGCGAGACCCAGTACTTC
cdr3_aa: CASSQTAPVSGGLRETQYF
v_call: TRBV4-2
d_call: TRBD2
clone_size: NA
j_call: TRBJ2-5

cdr3_nt: TGTGCCTGGACCGCACGAGGCGGGAGTCTAGGGCAGGAGTTCTTC
cdr3_aa: CAWTARGGSLGQEFF
v_call: TRBV30
d_call: TRBD2
clone_size: NA
j_call: TRBJ2-1

cdr3_nt: TGTGCCAGCAGGGTTTCCGGGACAGGGGGTGGTGAGCAGTTCTTC
cdr3_aa: CASRVSGTGGGEQFF
v_call: TRBV6-5
d_call: TRBD1
clone_size: NA
j_call: TRBJ2-1

cdr3_nt: TGTGCCAGCAGTAATAGAAATAATTCACCCCTCCACTTT
cdr3_aa: CASSNRNNSPLHF
v_call: TRBV6-5
d_call: NA
clone_size: NA
j_call: TRBJ1-6

cdr3_nt: TGCGCCAGCAGCCCGAACTTACAGGGGGTTATCGACCAGCCCCAGCATTTT
cdr3_aa: CASSPNLQGVIDQPQHF
v_call: TRBV4-1
d_call: TRBD1
clone_size: NA
j_call: TRBJ1-5

cdr3_nt: TGTGCCAGCAGTGGGACGTTAGCAGGGGATTACGGAAACACCATATATTTT
cdr3_aa: CASSGTLAGDYGNTIYF
v_call: TRBV2
d_call: NA
clone_size: NA
j_call: TRBJ1-3

cdr3_nt: TGTGCCAGCAGTTTATCGGAGGGAGAGACCCAGTACTTC
cdr3_aa: CASSLSEGETQYF
v_call: TRBV27
d_call: NA
clone_size: NA
j_call: TRBJ2-5

cdr3_nt: TGTGCCAGCAGCTCAACAGGGGTTGGACAGCCCCAGCATTTT
cdr3_aa: CASSSTGVGQPQHF
v_call: TRBV3-1/TRBV3-2
d_call: TRBD1
clone_size: NA
j_call: TRBJ1-5

cdr3_nt: TGTGCCAGCAGCCCCCCGACTAGCTCCTACAATGAGCAGTTCTTC
cdr3_aa: CASSPPTSSYNEQFF
v_call: TRBV7-6
d_call: NA
clone_size: NA
j_call: TRBJ2-1

cdr3_nt: TGTGCCAGCTCACCAGTCGGACAGGGCGGTCAGCCCCAGCATTTT
cdr3_aa: CASSPVGQGGQPQHF
v_call: TRBV18
d_call: TRBD1
clone_size: many
j_call: TRBJ1-5

cdr3_nt: TGTGCCAGCAGCTCTGATCAAGTGGGCCAGGGCATCACAGATACGCAGTATTTT
cdr3_aa: CASSSDQVGQGITDTQYF
v_call: TRBV5-4
d_call: NA
clone_size: NA
j_call: TRBJ2-3

cdr3_nt: TGTGCCAGCAGCTGGTTCCTAGCGGTGCAAGAGACCCAGTACTTC
cdr3_aa: CASSWFLAVQETQYF
v_call: TRBV13
d_call: TRBD2
clone_size: NA
j_call: TRBJ2-5

cdr3_nt: TGTGCCACCAGCAGTCGACAGGGGGTAACCGGGGAGCTGTTTTTT
cdr3_aa: CATSSRQGVTGELFF
v_call: TRBV15
d_call: TRBD1
clone_size: NA
j_call: TRBJ2-2

cdr3_nt: TGTGCCATCAGTGAGTCCCGCGGGACGAGTCGGTACAATGAGCAGTTCTTC
cdr3_aa: CAISESRGTSRYNEQFF
v_call: TRBV10-3
d_call: NA
clone_size: NA
j_call: TRBJ2-1

cdr3_nt: TGTGCCACCAGTGGCCATTGGCGGGAGAACTACAATGAGCAGTTCTTC
cdr3_aa: CATSGHWRENYNEQFF
v_call: TRBV24-1
d_call: TRBD2
clone_size: NA
j_call: TRBJ2-1

cdr3_nt: TGTGCCAGCAGTGATGTTCTAGCGGGAGTGTCGTCCAATGAGCAGTTCTTC
cdr3_aa: CASSDVLAGVSSNEQFF
v_call: TRBV2
d_call: TRBD2
clone_size: NA
j_call: TRBJ2-1

cdr3_nt: TGTGCCTGGACCCTTTCGGGGGGTTCTGTGGGCTACACCTTC
cdr3_aa: CAWTLSGGSVGYTF
v_call: TRBV30
d_call: NA
clone_size: NA
j_call: TRBJ1-2

cdr3_nt: TGTGCCAGCAGTTTAGAGGGTCCAGGGAGGTCTTTCTTT
cdr3_aa: CASSLEGPGRSFF
v_call: TRBV12-3/TRBV12-4
d_call: NA
clone_size: once
j_call: TRBJ1-1

cdr3_nt: TGTGCCAGCAGACCCCCTGGAGGCTGGTCTGATACGCAGTATTTT
cdr3_aa: CASRPPGGWSDTQYF
v_call: TRBV7-2
d_call: NA
clone_size: few
j_call: TRBJ2-3

cdr3_nt: TGTGCCAGCAGTGAAGGGACAGGGCGTCGAGGCTACACCTTC
cdr3_aa: CASSEGTGRRGYTF
v_call: TRBV6-1
d_call: TRBD1
clone_size: NA
j_call: TRBJ1-2

cdr3_nt: TGTGCCAGCAGTTTATTTGGGCAGGGGGCCCTCAATCAGCCCCAGCATTTT
cdr3_aa: CASSLFGQGALNQPQHF
v_call: TRBV28
d_call: TRBD1
clone_size: NA
j_call: TRBJ1-5

cdr3_nt: TGTGCCAGCAGCTTGGCCTCGGGGGGGCCTAATGAAAAACTGTTTTTT
cdr3_aa: CASSLASGGPNEKLFF
v_call: TRBV5-6
d_call: NA
clone_size: NA
j_call: TRBJ1-4

cdr3_nt: TGCAGCGTTCCCCCCTGGACAGGGTACAATGAGCAGTTCTTC
cdr3_aa: CSVPPWTGYNEQFF
v_call: TRBV29-1
d_call: TRBD1
clone_size: NA
j_call: TRBJ2-1

cdr3_nt: TGTGCCAGTAGTATCCCAGGGGCACTGAACACTGAAGCTTTCTTT
cdr3_aa: CASSIPGALNTEAFF
v_call: TRBV19
d_call: NA
clone_size: NA
j_call: TRBJ1-1

cdr3_nt: TGTGCCAGCAGCTTAGCGCGGGGAATCTCTGGAAACACCATATATTTT
cdr3_aa: CASSLARGISGNTIYF
v_call: TRBV7-8
d_call: NA
clone_size: few
j_call: TRBJ1-3

cdr3_nt: TGTGCCATCGCCACTAGGGTCACAGATACGCAGTATTTT
cdr3_aa: CAIATRVTDTQYF
v_call: TRBV5-4
d_call: NA
clone_size: NA
j_call: TRBJ2-3

cdr3_nt: TGTGCCAGCAGCTTACCGACAGGGATTAGATCGAATGAGCAGTTCTTC
cdr3_aa: CASSLPTGIRSNEQFF
v_call: TRBV7-2
d_call: TRBD1
clone_size: NA
j_call: TRBJ2-1

cdr3_nt: TGTGCCAGCAGCTACTTCCTAGCGGCAGATACGCAGTATTTT
cdr3_aa: CASSYFLAADTQYF
v_call: TRBV6-5
d_call: TRBD2
clone_size: NA
j_call: TRBJ2-3

cdr3_nt: TGTGCCAGCAGTTACTGGCAGGGGGTAGAGACCCAGTACTTC
cdr3_aa: CASSYWQGVETQYF
v_call: TRBV6-5
d_call: TRBD1
clone_size: NA
j_call: TRBJ2-5

cdr3_nt: TGTGCCAGCAGCCCGGGAGGGGACCTTAACTATGGCTACACCTTC
cdr3_aa: CASSPGGDLNYGYTF
v_call: TRBV3-1/TRBV3-2
d_call: NA
clone_size: NA
j_call: TRBJ1-2

cdr3_nt: TGTGCCAGCAGCGCGGACAGGACCACAGATACGCAGTATTTT
cdr3_aa: CASSADRTTDTQYF
v_call: TRBV5-4
d_call: TRBD1
clone_size: once
j_call: TRBJ2-3